These 17 T cell receptor beta chains originate from one sample sequenced in a study of blood T cell repertoires in COVID-19 (TCRdb year 2020). Libraries were prepared through the immunoSEQ multiplex PCR assay. The source is immuneACCESS, and TCRdb retained only in-frame sequences with V and J called. Part of the clones is not carried over; for the studies checked, unresolved V genes explain less than half of this, and the remainder is unexplained. In all, the sample holds fewer than 600,000 clones, and approximately 90% of those were seen once. 1.5% to 2% of the sample comes from the top ten. Sequencing input: PBMCs or T cells enriched from blood (not recorded which). Receptor source: a woman aged 35 to 49 who had recovered from COVID-19.

This chain joins TRBV7-9 and TRBJ2-7; the D gene is possibly TRBD2 (5 bases). The CDR3 is 15 amino acids. Germline loops: CDR1 SEHNR, CDR2 FQNEAQ (reference sequence). V gave up 8 bases and J gave up 5 bases, with 22 bases separating them. CDR3 bases: TGTGCCAGCTCAACGCTAGGGAGTAGTTCGGACGAGCAGTACTTC. Its translation is CASSTLGSSSDEQYF.

The chain links TRBV14 to TRBJ1-6, with 7 bases lining up with TRBD1. The CDR3 consists of 16 residues. Germline values: CDR1 SGHDN, CDR2 FVKESK. V lost 5 bases, J lost 8 bases, and 12 bases stayed unmatched. The CDR3 coding sequence is TGTGCCAGCAGCTCGATGAAGGGGGCACGGGATTCACCCCTCCACTTT. This gives the protein CASSSMKGARDSPLHF. Filled out from reference TRBV14 and TRBJ1-6, the complete variable domain reads EAGVTQFPSHSVIEKGQTVTLRCDPISGHDNLYWYRRVMGKEIKFLLHFVKESKQDESGMPNNRFLAERTGGTYSTLKVQPAELEDSGVYFCASSSMKGARDSPLHFGNGTRLTVT.

This clone came up once. This chain connects TRBV15 to TRBJ2-7, with 7 bases lining up with TRBD1. Germline assignment: CDR1 LNHNV and CDR2 YYDKDF (reference sequence). Unmatched junction bases numbered 8, after V lost 6 bases and J lost 3 bases. This CDR3 comprises 14 residues. Here the CDR3 reads CATSNRQGSYEQYF. DNA for the CDR3: TGTGCCACCAGTAATCGACAGGGTAGCTACGAGCAGTACTTC. The full variable domain, rest sourced from reference TRBV15 and TRBJ2-7, is DAMVIQNPRYQVTQFGKPVTLSCSQTLNHNVMYWYQQKSSQAPKLLFHYYDKDFNNEADTPDNFQSRRPNTSFCFLDIRSPGLGDTAMYLCATSNRQGSYEQYFGPGTRLTVT.

This chain joins TRBV4-3 and TRBJ2-7, with 12 bases lining up with TRBD2. V was clipped by 2 bases and J by 5 bases; unmatched bases: 19. This CDR3 contains 20 residues. Germline-derived CDR1 and CDR2 are LGHNA and YSLEER. CDR3 nucleotides: TGCGCCAGCAGCCAACACACCTTTCCGGCACTAGCGGGAGGCACCAACGAGCAGTACTTC. This translates into CASSQHTFPALAGGTNEQYF.

This chain links TRBV24-1 with TRBJ2-2; D may be TRBD2 (6 bases). Germline lookup yields CDR1 KGHDR and CDR2 SFDVKD. Trimming took off 0 bases at V and 5 bases at J, with 6 bases between the two ends. The CDR3 has 14 residues. For the CDR3, the DNA is TGTGCCACCAGTGATTTGGCGGGGACCGGGGAGCTGTTTTTT. Translated: CATSDLAGTGELFF.

The chain employs TRBV5-5 and TRBJ2-7; D gene unclear. Trimming pared 0 bases from V and 2 bases from J, leaving 15 bases between. Germline CDR1 reads SGHKS; CDR2 reads YYEKEE (reference sequence). CDR3 length equals 16 residues. CDR3 residues: CASSLADTLSAYEQYF. CDR3 bases: TGTGCCAGCAGCTTGGCCGACACCCTGAGTGCCTACGAGCAGTACTTC.

This chain links TRBV5-6 with TRBJ1-1, with D possibly matching TRBD1 (6 bases). CDR3 size: 15 residues. The germline V gene encodes CDR1 SGHDT and CDR2 YYEEEE. V dropped 2 bases and J dropped 3 bases, with 14 bases sitting between them. The CDR3 here is CASSFRDTEHTEAFF. In nucleotides, the CDR3 is TGTGCCAGCAGCTTCCGGGACACGGAACACACTGAAGCTTTCTTT.

The CDR3 region is CSVPGSGTGELFF. CDR3 nucleotide sequence: TGCAGCGTTCCGGGTAGCGGCACCGGGGAGCTGTTTTTT. V usage is TRBV29-1 and J usage is TRBJ2-2; TRBD2 might be the D (6 bases). The V end was cut by 5 bases, the J end by 4 bases, with 11 bases between. The CDR3 runs 13 residues. Germline V gives CDR1 SQVTM, CDR2 ANQGSEA.

This chain uses TRBV4-3 with TRBJ1-2; no clear D gene. Germline V CDR1 and CDR2: LGHNA, YSLEER. This CDR3 contains 15 residues. Trimming took off 0 bases at V and 8 bases at J, with 16 bases between the two ends. DNA for the CDR3: TGCGCCAGCAGCCAAGATATGGTGGGGAGTCGGGGCTACACCTTC. Protein: CASSQDMVGSRGYTF.

The chain employs TRBV18 and TRBJ2-7; 7 positions agree with TRBD2. Germline CDR1 reads KGHSH; CDR2 reads LQKENI. J was trimmed by 2 bases and V by 1 base; bases with no gene match: 11. CDR3 length: 17 amino acids. This CDR3 is CASSPLAGVVGAYEQYF. The CDR3 nucleotides read TGTGCCAGCTCACCACTAGCGGGTGTCGTGGGAGCCTACGAGCAGTACTTC. Filled out from reference TRBV18 and TRBJ2-7, the complete variable domain reads NAGVMQNPRHLVRRRGQEARLRCSPMKGHSHVYWYRQLPEEGLKFMVYLQKENIIDESGMPKERFSAEFPKEGPSILRIQQVVRGDSAAYFCASSPLAGVVGAYEQYFGPGTRLTVT.

V usage is TRBV5-4 and J usage is TRBJ2-1, with TRBD1 as a possible D gene (6 bases). The CDR3 contains 14 residues. Germline CDR1 reads SGHNT; CDR2 reads YYREEE (reference sequence). V dropped 0 bases and J dropped 10 bases, with 14 bases sitting between them. The CDR3 DNA reads as TGTGCCAGCAGCTTGGAGCTGCAGGGGCGGGAGCAGTTCTTC. This translates into CASSLELQGREQFF.

The CDR3 region has the DNA TGCAGCGGCTTACGGGATTCGGAGACCCAGTACTTC. Encoded protein: CSGLRDSETQYF. The chain uses TRBV29-1 and TRBJ2-5; TRBD2 might be the D (5 bases). From germline, CDR1 is SQVTM and CDR2 ANQGSEA. V gave up 7 bases and J gave up 5 bases, with 14 bases separating them. CDR3 length: 12 amino acids.

The V and J genes are TRBV27 and TRBJ1-6; 7 bases are shared with TRBD1. There are 16 residues in the CDR3. V lost 5 bases, J lost 4 bases, and 8 bases stayed unmatched. Germline V lookup: CDR1 MNHEY, CDR2 SMNVEV (reference sequence). The CDR3 nucleotides read TGTGCCAGCAGTAGGGGGCCGGGGGCTTATAATTCACCCCTCCACTTT. It encodes CASSRGPGAYNSPLHF.

CDR3 DNA: TGTGCCAGCAGCTTACTGACAGGAACTAATGAAAAACTGTTTTTT. Protein: CASSLLTGTNEKLFF. The chain couples TRBV28 to TRBJ1-4, with a weak D call TRBD1 (6 bases). Trimming left V 6 bases short and J 1 base short, with 12 bases between. CDR3 size: 15 residues. Germline values: CDR1 MDHEN, CDR2 SYDVKM.

The rearrangement uses TRBV19 and TRBJ2-1; the match to TRBD2 covers 7 bases. In germline, CDR1 is LNHDA, CDR2 SQIVND (reference sequence). With V trimmed by 3 bases and J by 0 bases, 23 bases remained unmatched. CDR3 length: 22 amino acids. The CDR3 bases are TGTGCCAGTAGTATTCACCCCCTCATCCTAGCGGAGAACGCGAGCTCCTACAATGAGCAGTTCTTC. This sequence encodes CASSIHPLILAENASSYNEQFF. Full variable domain (missing parts from reference TRBV19 and TRBJ2-1): DGGITQSPKYLFRKEGQNVTLSCEQNLNHDAMYWYRQDPGQGLRLIYYSQIVNDFQKGDIAEGYSVSREKKESFPLTVTSAQKNPTAFYLCASSIHPLILAENASSYNEQFFGPGTRLTVL.

The J gene is TRBJ2-7, the V gene TRBV7-5; the table names TRBD1, a call not compared with the DNA. TRBV7-5 is assigned pseudogene status. This CDR3 contains 14 residues. Here the CDR3 DNA reads TGTGCCAGAAGCCGAGACAGGGACTCCTACGAGCAGTACTTC. Protein sequence: CARSRDRDSYEQYF.

The chain employs TRBV3-1 (or the pseudogene TRBV3-2) and TRBJ1-2; weak D call: TRBD1 (5 bases). Looked up from germline, CDR1 is LGHDT and CDR2 is YNNKEL (reference sequence). CDR3 length: 16 amino acids. Deletions cut 4 bases from V and 0 bases from J, with 15 bases between. CDR3 region: CASSPGWDSSNYGYTF. As DNA, the CDR3 is TGTGCCAGCAGCCCCGGCTGGGACTCCTCTAACTATGGCTACACCTTC.